This T cell receptor (delta chain) was captured by sequencing in a study of gamma-delta chains in newborns, infants, children. The wider study: Polyclonal expansion of innate γδ T cells after birth follows microbial exposure.

Germline CDR1 reads NSMFDY; CDR2 reads ISSIKDK. With V trimmed by 0 bases and J by 4 bases, 9 bases remained unmatched. The length of the CDR3 is 17 residues. TCRdb re-called the reads with CATT. This sample has 10,000 to 13,000 delta-chain clones; 3.5% occur once, and the top ten carry about 9.1%. To note about this clone: Translating this DNA gives a protein that differs at residue 11 from the TCRdb one, which belongs to a much larger clone; a read error is likely, and the protein shown is this translation.

The specimen sequenced was blood. The chain carries TRAV29/DV5 and TRDJ2, with 10 bases matching TRDD3. The TCR was taken from a child who was a newborn, infant or young child, either healthy, febrile or measles-vaccinated (not recorded which). CDR3 protein: CAASVGLGDGETAQLFF. CDR3 nucleotide sequence: TGTGCAGCAAGCGTAGGACTGGGGGATGGGGAGACAGCACAACTCTTCTTT.